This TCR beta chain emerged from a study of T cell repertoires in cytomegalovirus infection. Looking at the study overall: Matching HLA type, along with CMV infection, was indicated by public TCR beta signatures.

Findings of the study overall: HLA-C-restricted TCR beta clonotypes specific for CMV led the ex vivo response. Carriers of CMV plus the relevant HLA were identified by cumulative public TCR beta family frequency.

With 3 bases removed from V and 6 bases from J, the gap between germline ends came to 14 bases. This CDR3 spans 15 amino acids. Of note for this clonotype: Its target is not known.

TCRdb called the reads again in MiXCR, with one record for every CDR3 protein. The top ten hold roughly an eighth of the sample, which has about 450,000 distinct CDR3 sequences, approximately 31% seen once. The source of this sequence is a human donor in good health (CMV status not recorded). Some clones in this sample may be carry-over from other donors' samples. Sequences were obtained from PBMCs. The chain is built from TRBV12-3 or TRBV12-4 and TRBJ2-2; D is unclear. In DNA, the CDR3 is TGTGCCAGCAGTTTTTTCGTCCGTTCGTCCGGGGAGCTGTTTTTT. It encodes CASSFFVRSSGELFF.